The next 30 T cell receptor beta chains were all read from a single sample in a study of T-cell reconstitution after alpha-beta-depleted transplantation in children. A library of TCRbeta sequences, prepared with unique molecular identifiers, was generated. Via MiXCR, TCRdb re-called the PCR reads, giving one row per CDR3 protein. The table lists around 400,000 distinct CDR3 sequences, around 21% of them singletons. The sequencing here drew on PBMCs from the stem cell graft donor, taken from the stem cell graft. The source of these receptors is a human donor who donated a stem cell graft to a child with acute myeloid leukemia.

The genes are TRBV29-1 and TRBJ2-1, with D maybe TRBD1 (6 bases). The CDR3 runs to 15 residues. V lost 3 bases to trimming and J lost 0 bases, with 12 bases between them. CDR1 and CDR2 from the germline V gene are SQVTM and ANQGSEA. In DNA form, the CDR3 reads TGCAGCGTTGATGGACAGCGGAGCTCCTACAATGAGCAGTTCTTC. This codes for CSVDGQRSSYNEQFF.

The chain combines TRBV20-1 with TRBJ2-1; D not certain. CDR3 size: 14 residues. Germline V gene data show CDR1 as DFQATT and CDR2 as SNEGSKA (reference sequence). V was cut by 6 bases and J by 10 bases, with 22 bases left in between. This CDR3 is CSAPHRPPAREQFF. DNA of the CDR3: TGCAGTGCACCTCACCGACCTCCAGCGAGAGAGCAGTTCTTC.

This clonotype was seen many times. V is TRBV29-1 and J is TRBJ2-7; D may match TRBD1 or TRBD2 (6 bases each). The CDR3 length is 13 residues. V lost 7 bases, J lost 3 bases, and 16 bases lay in between. Germline values: CDR1 SQVTM, CDR2 ANQGSEA. The CDR3 sequence is CSAGGGILYEQYF. As DNA, the CDR3 is TGCAGCGCCGGAGGGGGGATACTCTACGAGCAGTACTTC.

The chain carries TRBV4-1 and TRBJ1-1; 7 bases fit TRBD1. The CDR3 runs to 11 residues. The V segment lost 1 base and the J segment 10 bases; nucleotides outside the gene matches: 0. Germline CDR1 and CDR2: MGHRA and YSYEKL. The CDR3 spells CASSQGTGAFF. CDR3 bases: TGCGCCAGCAGCCAAGGGACAGGAGCTTTCTTT.

This clonotype was observed a few times. The rearrangement joins TRBV12-3 or TRBV12-4 to TRBJ2-7; D is tentatively TRBD1 or TRBD2 (5 bases each). This CDR3 region has 12 residues. Trimming took off 6 bases at V and 3 bases at J, with 9 bases between the two ends. DNA for the CDR3: TGTGCCAGCAGGAGGGGAAGCTACGAGCAGTACTTC. It specifies CASRRGSYEQYF.

This clonotype was counted a few times. The CDR3 nucleotides read TGTGCCAGCAGCCCCGGGGGCGAGGGGCCCTACGAGCAGTACTTC. Translated: CASSPGGEGPYEQYF. V usage is TRBV7-9 and J usage is TRBJ2-7; D is tentatively TRBD1 or TRBD2 (6 bases each). The CDR3 extends over 15 amino acids. Germline V gene lookup returns CDR1 SEHNR and CDR2 FQNEAQ (reference sequence). V dropped 5 bases and J dropped 2 bases, with 16 bases sitting between them.

This chain links TRBV28 with TRBJ2-3; 7 bases are shared with TRBD2. The CDR3 length is 14 residues. Germline assignment: CDR1 MDHEN and CDR2 SYDVKM. V gave up 4 bases and J gave up 15 bases; unmatched junction bases: 16. This chain's CDR3 is CASSSTLVRERSYF. CDR3 bases: TGTGCCAGCAGTTCAACTTTAGTGCGGGAGAGGTCCTATTTT.

Only a few counts were recorded for this clonotype. The J gene is TRBJ2-3, the V gene TRBV4-2; possibly TRBD1 or TRBD2 for D (5 bases each). The V gene's germline CDR1 is LGHNA and CDR2 YNFKEQ. Deletions cut 1 base from V and 0 bases from J, with 11 bases between. This CDR3 is 16 amino acids long. CDR3 nucleotide sequence: TGTGCCAGCAGCCAAGTCGGGACGGAGAGCACAGATACGCAGTATTTT. Its protein product is CASSQVGTESTDTQYF.

This CDR3 reads CATSRDRSLTNYGYTF. The DNA for the CDR3 is TGTGCCACCAGCAGAGATCGATCACTGACTAACTATGGCTACACCTTC. This rearrangement joins TRBV15 to TRBJ1-2; D call uncertain. The CDR3 runs to 16 residues. V was shortened by 0 bases and J by 0 bases, with 11 bases between the two germline ends. In germline, CDR1 is LNHNV, CDR2 YYDKDF (reference sequence). The full variable domain, in which reference TRBV15 and TRBJ1-2 provide the parts outside the CDR3, is DAMVIQNPRYQVTQFGKPVTLSCSQTLNHNVMYWYQQKSSQAPKLLFHYYDKDFNNEADTPDNFQSRRPNTSFCFLDIRSPGLGDTAMYLCATSRDRSLTNYGYTFGSGTRLTVV.

The rearrangement uses TRBV29-1 and TRBJ1-1; D is perhaps TRBD1 (6 bases). V was cut by 6 bases and J by 7 bases, with 18 bases left in between. The CDR3 has 13 residues. Germline lookup yields CDR1 SQVTM and CDR2 ANQGSEA. CDR3 sequence (DNA): TGCAGCGTGAGGGGGGGGCTGGTGGTTGAAGCTTTCTTT. It translates to CSVRGGLVVEAFF.

There are many counts of this clonotype. The gene calls are TRBV27 and TRBJ2-7, with D possibly being TRBD2 (5 bases). The CDR3 runs 13 residues. Between the trimmed V and J ends, which lost 8 bases and 2 bases, there was a span of 13 bases. Germline V gives CDR1 MNHEY, CDR2 SMNVEV (reference sequence). CDR3 sequence: CASRRPGTYEQYF. The CDR3 coding sequence is TGTGCCAGCCGAAGACCGGGGACCTACGAGCAGTACTTC.

There are a few counts of this clonotype. V is TRBV12-3 or TRBV12-4 and J is TRBJ1-2; 11 bases are shared with TRBD1. This CDR3 spans 15 amino acids. With V trimmed by 5 bases and J by 7 bases, 9 bases remained unmatched. The CDR3 loop reads CASSTPGQGVGGYTF. DNA for the CDR3: TGTGCCAGCAGTACACCGGGACAGGGGGTAGGTGGCTACACCTTC.

This clonotype was detected many times. The chain carries TRBV29-1 and TRBJ2-3; D not resolved. V dropped 3 bases and J dropped 6 bases, with 7 bases sitting between them. The germline V gene encodes CDR1 SQVTM and CDR2 ANQGSEA. The CDR3 loop spans 11 amino acids. CDR3 in DNA: TGCAGCGTTGACCCGGAGGATACGCAGTATTTT. Its protein is CSVDPEDTQYF.

The rearrangement uses TRBV29-1 and TRBJ2-7; D could derive from TRBD1 or TRBD2 (7 bases each). V dropped 5 bases and J dropped 5 bases, with 19 bases sitting between them. Per the germline V gene, CDR1 is SQVTM and CDR2 is ANQGSEA. This CDR3 spans 14 amino acids. The CDR3 DNA reads TGCAGCGTTACCGGGGAGGGGGCGCCCCACGAGCAGTACTTC. Residues: CSVTGEGAPHEQYF.

The sample holds many counts of this clonotype. The genes are TRBV29-1 and TRBJ2-1, with TRBD1 identical over 8 bases. Germline values: CDR1 SQVTM, CDR2 ANQGSEA. V was pared by 7 bases and J by 8 bases, with 4 bases of the junction left unmatched. The CDR3 runs 11 residues. As DNA, the CDR3 is TGCAGCGCCGACAGGGGTGATGAGCAGTTCTTC. Protein: CSADRGDEQFF.

The chain combines TRBV7-7 with TRBJ2-2; D may be TRBD1 (7 bases). Germline V CDR1 and CDR2: SSHAT, FNYEAQ (reference sequence). V lost 1 base and J 6 bases, leaving 15 bases between the germline ends. The CDR3 covers 16 residues. The CDR3 DNA reads TGTGCCAGCAGCTTAGAAGTGACAGGGAGGTCCGGGGAGCTGTTTTTT. Translating it yields CASSLEVTGRSGELFF.

The genes are TRBV12-3 or TRBV12-4 and TRBJ1-1, with 7 bases aligning to TRBD1. V was clipped by 7 bases and J by 1 base; unmatched bases: 9. The CDR3 totals 15 residues. The CDR3 DNA reads TGTGCCAGCATCATCCAACAGGGGAGGAACACTGAAGCTTTCTTT. Its translation: CASIIQQGRNTEAFF.

The chain couples TRBV4-1 to TRBJ2-1, with 7 positions matching TRBD2. Germline V lookup: CDR1 MGHRA, CDR2 YSYEKL. Losses at the gene ends were 7 bases for V and 8 bases for J; bases not matched to a gene: 14. The CDR3 spans 15 residues. CDR3 DNA sequence: TGCGCCAGCACCACGGGGGGAGGGCCGGTTTATGAGCAGTTCTTC. Protein: CASTTGGGPVYEQFF.

V gene TRBV7-9 combines with J gene TRBJ2-3; D gene uncertain. Germline CDR1 reads SEHNR; CDR2 reads FQNEAQ (reference sequence). There are 15 residues in the CDR3. Trimming took 1 base from V and 0 from J, leaving 8 bases between them. As DNA, the CDR3 is TGTGCCAGCAGCTTAGGAAAGCCTAGCACAGATACGCAGTATTTT. Amino acid sequence: CASSLGKPSTDTQYF.

This clonotype came up many times. CDR3 protein: CSASSLAGVGEQFF. CDR3 sequence (DNA): TGCAGTGCTAGTAGCCTAGCGGGAGTCGGGGAGCAGTTCTTC. The chain employs TRBV20-1 and TRBJ2-1, with 10 positions matching TRBD2. V shed 3 bases, J shed 10 bases, and the junction held 9 bases outside the gene matches. The CDR3 is 14 amino acids. Germline V gives CDR1 DFQATT, CDR2 SNEGSKA (reference sequence).

This clonotype was seen many times. This chain uses TRBV20-1 with TRBJ1-1; D call uncertain. The CDR3 covers 16 residues. Germline lookup yields CDR1 DFQATT and CDR2 SNEGSKA (reference sequence). CDR3 region: CSALGNAGMANTEAFF. CDR3 in DNA: TGCAGCGCACTTGGGAATGCGGGGATGGCGAACACTGAAGCTTTCTTT.

The chain is built from TRBV12-3 or TRBV12-4 and TRBJ2-7, with 7 bases matching TRBD1. With 5 bases clipped from V and 0 bases from J, the junction kept 10 bases outside the gene matches. The CDR3 is 16 amino acids. The CDR3 is CASSLLQGSNSYEQYF. The CDR3 DNA reads as TGTGCCAGCAGTCTCCTACAGGGGTCAAACTCCTACGAGCAGTACTTC.

This clonotype was observed at least ten times. The chain couples TRBV5-1 to TRBJ2-7; tentatively, D is TRBD1 (5 bases). Germline V gives CDR1 SGHRS, CDR2 YFSETQ. V was cut by 4 bases and J by 0 bases, with 11 bases left in between. This CDR3 comprises 14 residues. CDR3 protein: CASSPRQNSYEQYF. The DNA of the CDR3 is TGCGCCAGCAGCCCCCGACAGAACTCCTACGAGCAGTACTTC.

V and J are TRBV14 and TRBJ2-7, with D uncertain. CDR3 length: 14 residues. Trimming stripped 4 bases from V and 3 bases from J, with 13 bases between. The germline V gene has CDR1 SGHDN and CDR2 FVKESK. The CDR3 DNA follows: TGTGCCAGCAGCCGTACCCTGACTGGCTACGAGCAGTACTTC. As protein: CASSRTLTGYEQYF. Full variable domain (rest looked up from reference TRBV14 and TRBJ2-7): EAGVTQFPSHSVIEKGQTVTLRCDPISGHDNLYWYRRVMGKEIKFLLHFVKESKQDESGMPNNRFLAERTGGTYSTLKVQPAELEDSGVYFCASSRTLTGYEQYFGPGTRLTVT.

This clonotype turned up a few times. The CDR3 loop reads CASSPHPLYTGELFF. In nucleotides, the CDR3 is TGTGCCAGCAGCCCGCATCCGCTTTACACCGGGGAGCTGTTTTTT. V is TRBV3-1 and J is TRBJ2-2; D uncertain. The CDR3 runs 15 residues. CDR1 and CDR2 (germline): LGHDT, YNNKEL (reference sequence). Deletions cut 4 bases from V and 3 bases from J, with 12 bases between.

Ten or more counts support this clonotype. V and J are TRBV29-1 and TRBJ1-5, with TRBD1 as a possible D gene (5 bases). Trimming pared 5 bases from V and 5 bases from J, leaving 10 bases between. This CDR3 is built from 12 residues. The germline V gene encodes CDR1 SQVTM and CDR2 ANQGSEA. In nucleotides, the CDR3 is TGCAGCGTTCGGACATCCGATCAGCCCCAGCATTTT. Its protein product is CSVRTSDQPQHF.

This clonotype was observed a few times. The chain couples TRBV29-1 to TRBJ2-2; D not resolved. CDR1 is SQVTM and CDR2 is ANQGSEA in the germline V gene. Trimming took off 4 bases at V and 3 bases at J, with 6 bases between the two ends. The CDR3 has 12 residues. The CDR3 DNA follows: TGCAGCGTTGGCCGATACACCGGGGAGCTGTTTTTT. Amino acids: CSVGRYTGELFF.

This clonotype was detected ten times or more. The rearrangement joins TRBV20-1 to TRBJ1-1; D gene unclear. The CDR3 is 14 residues long. Trimming removed 3 bases from V and 0 bases from J, with 11 bases in between. Germline CDR1 reads DFQATT; CDR2 reads SNEGSKA (reference sequence). CDR3 sequence reads: CSASTPDMNTEAFF. In DNA, the CDR3 is TGCAGTGCTAGCACACCTGATATGAACACTGAAGCTTTCTTT.

The sample holds a few counts of this clonotype. The chain links TRBV2 to TRBJ2-1, with D maybe TRBD1 (6 bases). The length of the CDR3 is 17 residues. Germline V lookup: CDR1 SNHLY, CDR2 FYNNEI. V shed 1 base and J shed 3 bases, with 16 bases lying between them. The CDR3 is CASSEGAGQGIYNEQFF. DNA for the CDR3: TGTGCCAGCAGTGAAGGGGCAGGGCAGGGGATCTACAATGAGCAGTTCTTC.

In this sample, this clonotype turned up many times. CDR3 sequence (DNA): TGTGCCAGCAGTGACAGACAGGCCAGTTATGGCTACACCTTC. Translating it yields CASSDRQASYGYTF. The chain joins TRBV25-1 to TRBJ1-2, with D possibly matching TRBD1 (6 bases). This CDR3 has 14 amino acids. In germline, CDR1 is MGHDK, CDR2 SYGVNS. With 3 bases removed from V and 5 bases from J, the gap between germline ends came to 13 bases.